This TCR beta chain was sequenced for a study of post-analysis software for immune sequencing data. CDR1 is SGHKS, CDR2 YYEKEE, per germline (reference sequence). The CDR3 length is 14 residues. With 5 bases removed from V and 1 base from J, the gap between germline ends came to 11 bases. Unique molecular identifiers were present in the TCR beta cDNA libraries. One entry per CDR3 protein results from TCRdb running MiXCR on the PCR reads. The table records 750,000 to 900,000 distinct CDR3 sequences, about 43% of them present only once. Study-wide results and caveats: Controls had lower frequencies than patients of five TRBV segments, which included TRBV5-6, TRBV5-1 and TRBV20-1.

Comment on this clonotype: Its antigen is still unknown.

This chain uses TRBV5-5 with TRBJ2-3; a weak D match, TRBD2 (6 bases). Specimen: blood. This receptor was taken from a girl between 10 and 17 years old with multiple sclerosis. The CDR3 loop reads CASRRDRRTDTQYF. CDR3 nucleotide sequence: TGTGCCAGCAGGCGGGACCGACGCACAGATACGCAGTATTTT.